These 14 T cell receptor beta chains were all obtained from the same sample, sequenced in a study of CD8 T cells in ankylosing spondylitis. Study outcomes and limitations: Within ankylosing spondylitis blood, a TCR beta motif made up of seven to nine highly homologous variants appeared to be characteristic.

The antigens for these receptors are not known. TCRdb analysed the 5' RACE reads with MiXCR anew, one entry per CDR3 protein. The data show roughly 370,000 distinct CDR3 sequences, with 20% to 25% seen just once and about 16% held by the top ten. The sample was blood, either unsorted or a sorted T cell fraction (not recorded which). These receptors were taken from a male donor with ankylosing spondylitis.

The J gene is TRBJ2-7, the V gene TRBV29-1, with unresolved D. Germline loops: CDR1 SQVTM, CDR2 ANQGSEA. Trimming removed 4 bases from V and 7 bases from J, with 8 bases in between. The CDR3 length is 10 residues. The CDR3 nucleotides are TGCAGCGTTGCCGACACTGAGCAGTACTTC. Protein: CSVADTEQYF.

J is TRBJ2-7 and V is TRBV10-3; 9 nucleotides line up with TRBD1. The junction had 10 bases not matched to a gene; V was cut back by 4 bases and J by 6 bases. This CDR3 contains 15 residues. Germline loops: CDR1 ENHRY, CDR2 SYGVKD. In nucleotides, the CDR3 is TGTGCCATCAGTGGAAAACGGGACAGGGAGCTCGAGCAGTACTTC. Amino acid sequence: CAISGKRDRELEQYF.

V usage is TRBV20-1 and J usage is TRBJ2-5; D is unresolved. Germline V gene data show CDR1 as DFQATT and CDR2 as SNEGSKA (reference sequence). The CDR3 sequence is 12 residues long. The ends were cut back, 5 bases at V and 1 base at J, with 8 bases in the middle. CDR3 bases: TGCAGTGCTGGCAGTGTCCAAGAGACCCAGTACTTC. Amino acids: CSAGSVQETQYF.

The rearrangement uses TRBV12-3 or TRBV12-4 and TRBJ2-7; 8 nucleotides match TRBD1. V shed 1 base, J shed 6 bases, and the junction held 5 bases outside the gene matches. The CDR3 totals 14 residues. The CDR3 sequence: CASSLDRGSTEQYF. The CDR3 DNA reads TGTGCCAGCAGTTTAGACAGGGGGTCTACCGAGCAGTACTTC.

This clonotype was observed a handful of times. This chain links TRBV6-1 with TRBJ2-7; 8 bases line up with TRBD2. V was clipped by 6 bases and J by 0 bases; unmatched bases: 4. Germline loops: CDR1 MNHNS, CDR2 SASEGT. The CDR3 totals 14 residues. CDR3 nucleotide sequence: TGTGCCAGCAGACCACTAGCGGACTCCTACGAGCAGTACTTC. It codes for CASRPLADSYEQYF.

This clonotype has a handful of counts. This chain connects TRBV19 to TRBJ1-2; no clear D. The V gene lost 6 bases and the J gene lost 4 bases, with 18 bases spanning the gap. Per germline, CDR1 LNHDA and CDR2 SQIVND (reference sequence). The CDR3 is made up of 15 amino acids. DNA of the CDR3: TGTGCCAGTAGCCCCTCCGGGCAGACCTTCTATGGCTACACCTTC. Translating gives CASSPSGQTFYGYTF.

The V call is TRBV5-1, the J call TRBJ2-1; tentatively, D is TRBD2 (5 bases). The germline gives CDR1 SGHRS, CDR2 YFSETQ. This CDR3 has 16 residues. Trimming left V 0 bases short and J 0 bases short, with 10 bases between. CDR3 DNA sequence: TGCGCCAGCAGCTTGGCGGGGAGCAACTCCTACAATGAGCAGTTCTTC. Amino acids: CASSLAGSNSYNEQFF.

This sequence joins TRBV12-3 or TRBV12-4 and TRBJ2-3; D perhaps matches TRBD2 (5 bases). V lost 6 bases, J lost 1 base, and 11 bases lay in between. CDR3 length equals 14 residues. CDR3 residues: CASSRVRGTDTQYF. The CDR3 nucleotides are TGTGCCAGCAGCCGTGTGCGGGGCACAGATACGCAGTATTTT.

This clonotype was observed a few times. The chain employs TRBV4-3 and TRBJ2-4, with D maybe TRBD1 (5 bases). Germline assignment: CDR1 LGHNA and CDR2 YSLEER. The V end lost 0 bases, the J end lost 7 bases, and 13 bases lay between the germline ends. This CDR3 comprises 15 residues. CDR3 protein: CASSQDSRVGNIQYF. In DNA, the CDR3 is TGCGCCAGCAGCCAAGACTCCAGGGTAGGGAACATTCAGTACTTC.

V is TRBV7-2 and J is TRBJ2-5; 8 bases fit TRBD2. This CDR3 region has 15 residues. Germline CDR1 is SGHTA and CDR2 is FQGNSA. J gave up 5 bases and V 7 bases, and 12 bases lay outside the gene matches. The CDR3: CASTPRTSWWETQYF. The CDR3 nucleotides are TGTGCCAGCACCCCCCGGACTAGCTGGTGGGAGACCCAGTACTTC.

A few counts support this clonotype. The chain carries TRBV7-9 and TRBJ1-2; maybe TRBD1 (5 bases). Germline CDR1 reads SEHNR; CDR2 reads FQNEAQ (reference sequence). CDR3 length: 13 residues. V shed 5 bases and J shed 2 bases, with 9 bases lying between them. CDR3 bases: TGTGCCAGCAGCCAGACAGAGAACTATGGCTACACCTTC. This translates into CASSQTENYGYTF.

V and J are TRBV4-1 and TRBJ2-1, with D unclear. The CDR3 is 14 amino acids. Between the trimmed V and J ends, which lost 0 bases and 6 bases, there was a span of 9 bases. CDR1 and CDR2 from the germline V gene are MGHRA and YSYEKL. The CDR3 coding sequence is TGCGCCAGCAGCCAAGAGCCGGTTGGCAATGAGCAGTTCTTC. Residues: CASSQEPVGNEQFF.

This clonotype was observed a handful of times. The rearrangement uses TRBV9 and TRBJ2-5, with TRBD2 matching 14 bases. The ends lost 0 bases at V and 4 bases at J; junction bases unmatched: 2. The germline V gene encodes CDR1 SGDLS and CDR2 YYNGEE. The CDR3 totals 16 residues. In DNA form, the CDR3 reads TGTGCCAGCAGCGTAGGTGGGACTAGCGGGAGAGAGACCCAGTACTTC. Its protein is CASSVGGTSGRETQYF.

The V call is TRBV7-2, the J call TRBJ1-2, with D unclear. The CDR3 extends over 15 amino acids. Germline values: CDR1 SGHTA, CDR2 FQGNSA. V shed 7 bases and J shed 6 bases, with 21 bases lying between them. The CDR3 here is CASKPTGIWEDGYTF. The CDR3 DNA reads as TGTGCCAGCAAGCCCACTGGGATCTGGGAAGATGGCTACACCTTC.